This TCR beta chain comes out of a study of long-term antiretroviral therapy in people with HIV. Study findings and constraints: Absence of data on ART adherence, viral resistance or therapy changes was noted. Transplant donor controls retained higher diversity, though diversity increased after ART.

Germline CDR1 and CDR2: SGHDT and YYEEEE. The CDR3 spans 18 residues. V lost 6 bases to trimming and J lost 5 bases; unmatched junction nucleotides: 12. As concerns this clone: What it binds is not known.

This was the immunoSEQ v3.0 assay at survey level. Only in-frame clones appear in the TCRdb table, and some are missing; sequencing was by immunoSEQ multiplex PCR. The table lists about 25,000 clones, 79% of them singletons. At minimum, one pre-ART and two post-ART PBMC samples were obtained from each donor. This clonotype originated in a man younger than 45 with HIV. The chain couples TRBV5-6 to TRBJ2-1, with TRBD2 matching 15 bases. Sample: unsorted PBMCs, taken 2.1 years after starting antiretroviral therapy. The CDR3 protein is CASTRGLAGGKFNNEQFF. DNA of the CDR3: TGTGCCAGCACCAGGGGACTAGCGGGGGGAAAATTTAACAATGAGCAGTTCTTC.